A single sample gave rise to the 4 T cell receptor beta chains below, sequenced in a study of cytomegalovirus exposure and HLA in healthy donors. Data came from immunoSEQ multiplex PCR; TCRdb stores just in-frame clones and leaves some out. The table includes roughly 130,000 clones, roughly four fifths detected once. The source material was PBMCs. The source of these receptors is a woman in her thirties in good health and CMV-seronegative.

The chain has TRBV5-1 and TRBJ2-1; a possible D gene is TRBD2 (6 bases). The CDR3 spans 15 residues. V dropped 0 bases and J dropped 8 bases, with 15 bases sitting between them. CDR1 and CDR2 (germline): SGHRS, YFSETQ. CDR3: CASSLGLGEVYEQFF. The CDR3 coding sequence is TGCGCCAGCAGCTTGGGGCTGGGGGAGGTCTATGAGCAGTTCTTC.

V gene TRBV6-1 combines with J gene TRBJ2-7; no definite D call. The V gene's germline CDR1 is MNHNS and CDR2 SASEGT. Trimming took off 6 bases at V and 5 bases at J, with 17 bases between the two ends. The CDR3 has 14 residues. The chain's CDR3 is CASRETSKHHEQYF. The CDR3 DNA reads TGTGCCAGCAGGGAAACCTCAAAGCACCACGAGCAGTACTTC.

This sequence joins TRBV7-2 and TRBJ2-2; 7 nucleotides agree with TRBD1. The CDR3 loop spans 13 amino acids. Germline V gene lookup returns CDR1 SGHTA and CDR2 FQGNSA. The V and J ends lost 5 bases and 7 bases, in that order; junction bases with no gene match: 4. The CDR3 loop reads CASSPRGFGELFF. The DNA for the CDR3 is TGTGCCAGCAGCCCCAGGGGGTTCGGGGAGCTGTTTTTT.

The chain recombines TRBV19 with TRBJ2-2; the D is unclear. Germline V lookup: CDR1 LNHDA, CDR2 SQIVND (reference sequence). CDR3 length: 14 residues. V was shortened by 3 bases and J by 6 bases, with 11 bases between the two germline ends. The CDR3 here is CASSIRRFAGELFF. CDR3 nucleotide sequence: TGTGCCAGTAGTATTCGTCGGTTCGCCGGGGAGCTGTTTTTT.